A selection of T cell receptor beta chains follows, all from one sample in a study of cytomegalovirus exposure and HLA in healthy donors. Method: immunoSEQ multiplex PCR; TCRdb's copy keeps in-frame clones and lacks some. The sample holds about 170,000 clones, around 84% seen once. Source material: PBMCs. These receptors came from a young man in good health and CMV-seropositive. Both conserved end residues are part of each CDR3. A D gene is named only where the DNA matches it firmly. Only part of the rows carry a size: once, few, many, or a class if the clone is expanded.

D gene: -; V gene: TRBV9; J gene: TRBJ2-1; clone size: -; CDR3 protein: CASSVGLTRYNEQFF; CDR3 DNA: TGTGCCAGCAGCGTAGGGTTGACTAGATACAATGAGCAGTTCTTC
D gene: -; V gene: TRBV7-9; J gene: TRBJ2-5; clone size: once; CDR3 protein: CASSLVGAHGETQYF; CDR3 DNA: TGTGCCAGCAGCTTAGTAGGGGCGCACGGGGAGACCCAGTACTTC
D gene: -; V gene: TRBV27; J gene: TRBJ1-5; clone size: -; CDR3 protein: CASRGRGNSNQPQHF; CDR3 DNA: TGTGCCAGCAGAGGCAGGGGAAATTCCAATCAGCCCCAGCATTTT
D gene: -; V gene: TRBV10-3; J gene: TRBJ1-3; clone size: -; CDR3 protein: CAISESESASGNTIYF; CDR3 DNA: TGTGCCATCAGTGAGTCGGAGTCAGCCTCTGGAAACACCATATATTTT
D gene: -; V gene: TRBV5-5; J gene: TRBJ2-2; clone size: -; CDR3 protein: CASSPNWVAGWAGELFF; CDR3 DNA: TGTGCCAGCAGCCCGAACTGGGTGGCAGGGTGGGCCGGGGAGCTGTTTTTT
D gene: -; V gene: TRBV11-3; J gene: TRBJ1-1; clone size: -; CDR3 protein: CASSPPRQNTEAFF; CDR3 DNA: TGTGCCAGCAGCCCCCCAAGACAGAACACTGAAGCTTTCTTT
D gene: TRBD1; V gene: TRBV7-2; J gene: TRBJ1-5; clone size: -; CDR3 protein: CASSLEGGWQPQHF; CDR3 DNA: TGTGCCAGCAGCTTAGAAGGGGGCTGGCAGCCCCAGCATTTT
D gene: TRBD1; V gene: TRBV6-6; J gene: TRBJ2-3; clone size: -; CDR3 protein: CASSPRDRGPDTQYF; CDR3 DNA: TGTGCCAGCAGCCCCCGGGACAGGGGGCCAGATACGCAGTATTTT
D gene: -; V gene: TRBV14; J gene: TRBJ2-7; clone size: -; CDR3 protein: CASSADYSYEQYF; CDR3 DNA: TGTGCCAGCAGCGCGGACTATTCCTACGAGCAGTACTTC
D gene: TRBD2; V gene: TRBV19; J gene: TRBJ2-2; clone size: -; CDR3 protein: CASMAGGRDTGELFF; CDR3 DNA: TGTGCCAGTATGGCGGGGGGCAGGGACACCGGGGAGCTGTTTTTT
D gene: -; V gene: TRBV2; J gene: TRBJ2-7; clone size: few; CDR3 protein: CASSPGLLGEQYF; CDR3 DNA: TGTGCCAGCAGCCCGGGATTATTGGGCGAGCAGTACTTC
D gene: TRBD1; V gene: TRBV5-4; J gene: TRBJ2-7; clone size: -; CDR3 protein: CASSSRTGSSYEQYF; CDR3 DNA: TGTGCCAGCAGCTCGAGGACAGGGAGCTCCTACGAGCAGTACTTC
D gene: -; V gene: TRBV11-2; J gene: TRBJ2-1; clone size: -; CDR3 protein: CASSLEGGVNNEQFF; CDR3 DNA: TGTGCCAGCAGCTTAGAAGGGGGGGTAAACAATGAGCAGTTCTTC
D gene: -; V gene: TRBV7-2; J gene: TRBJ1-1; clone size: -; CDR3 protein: CASSRTENTEAFF; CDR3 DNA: TGTGCCAGCAGTCGAACAGAAAACACTGAAGCTTTCTTT
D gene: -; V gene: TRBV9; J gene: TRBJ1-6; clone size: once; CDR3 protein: CASSAGDMPYNSPLHF; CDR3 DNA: TGTGCCAGCAGCGCAGGTGACATGCCCTATAATTCACCCCTCCACTTT
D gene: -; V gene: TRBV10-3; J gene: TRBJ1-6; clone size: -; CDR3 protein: CAISDVYSPLHF; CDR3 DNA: TGTGCCATCAGTGACGTGTATTCACCCCTCCACTTT
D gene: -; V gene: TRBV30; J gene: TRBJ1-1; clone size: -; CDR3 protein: CAWSVTGLATEAFF; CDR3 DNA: TGTGCCTGGAGTGTAACAGGGTTGGCCACTGAAGCTTTCTTT
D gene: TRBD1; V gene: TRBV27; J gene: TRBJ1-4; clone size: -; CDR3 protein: CASSVTGRNEKLFF; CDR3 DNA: TGTGCCAGCAGTGTGACAGGGAGGAATGAAAAACTGTTTTTT
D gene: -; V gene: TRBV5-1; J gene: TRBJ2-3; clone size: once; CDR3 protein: CASRIVGGLQDTQYF; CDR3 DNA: TGCGCCAGCAGGATTGTTGGAGGGCTCCAAGATACGCAGTATTTT
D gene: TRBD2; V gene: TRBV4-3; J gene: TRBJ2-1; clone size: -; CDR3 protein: CASSPRTSGTYNEQFF; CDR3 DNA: TGCGCCAGCAGCCCGCGGACTAGCGGGACGTACAATGAGCAGTTCTTC
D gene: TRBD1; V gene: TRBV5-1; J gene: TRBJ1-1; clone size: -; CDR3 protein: CASSSGQGYTEAFF; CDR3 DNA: TGCGCCAGCAGCTCTGGACAGGGGTATACTGAAGCTTTCTTT
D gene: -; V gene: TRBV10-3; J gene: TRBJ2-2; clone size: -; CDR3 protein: CAAWDTPNTGELFF; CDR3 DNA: TGTGCCGCCTGGGACACCCCGAACACCGGGGAGCTGTTTTTT
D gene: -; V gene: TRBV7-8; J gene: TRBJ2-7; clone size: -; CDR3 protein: CASSLEQDPWGSYEQYF; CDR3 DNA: TGTGCCAGCAGCTTAGAACAGGACCCATGGGGCTCCTACGAGCAGTACTTC
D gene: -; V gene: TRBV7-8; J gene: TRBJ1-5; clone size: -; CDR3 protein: CASSAGRDQPQHF; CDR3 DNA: TGTGCCAGCAGCGCTGGCAGGGATCAGCCCCAGCATTTT
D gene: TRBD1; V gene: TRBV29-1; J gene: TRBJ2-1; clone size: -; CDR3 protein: CSVRLRDRPYNEQFF; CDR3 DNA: TGCAGCGTGCGTCTCCGGGACAGACCGTACAATGAGCAGTTCTTC
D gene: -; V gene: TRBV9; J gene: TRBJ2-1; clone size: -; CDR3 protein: CASSVGDNYNEQFF; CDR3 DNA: TGTGCCAGCAGCGTAGGGGACAACTACAATGAGCAGTTCTTC
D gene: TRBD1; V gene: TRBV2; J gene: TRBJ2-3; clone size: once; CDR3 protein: CASSDGQGAADTQYF; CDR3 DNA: TGTGCCAGCAGTGACGGGCAGGGGGCAGCAGATACGCAGTATTTT
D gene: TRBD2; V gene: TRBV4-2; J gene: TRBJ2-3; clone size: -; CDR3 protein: CASSQDGTSGADTQYF; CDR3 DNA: TGTGCCAGCAGCCAAGATGGGACTAGCGGGGCAGATACGCAGTATTTT
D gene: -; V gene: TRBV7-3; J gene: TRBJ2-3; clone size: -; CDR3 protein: CASSLSSWGAPTDTQYF; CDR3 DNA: TGTGCCAGCAGCTTAAGTTCCTGGGGAGCCCCCACAGATACGCAGTATTTT
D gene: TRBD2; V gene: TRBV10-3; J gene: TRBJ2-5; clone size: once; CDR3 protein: CAISETSGKETQYF; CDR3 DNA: TGTGCCATCAGTGAGACTAGCGGGAAAGAGACCCAGTACTTC
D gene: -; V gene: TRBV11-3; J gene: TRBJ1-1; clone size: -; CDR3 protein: CASSSAGAFGRTTEAFF; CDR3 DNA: TGTGCCAGCAGCTCCGCGGGGGCCTTTGGGCGTACCACTGAAGCTTTCTTT
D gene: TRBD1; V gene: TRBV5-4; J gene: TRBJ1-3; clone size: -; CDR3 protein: CASSSQGASSGNTIYF; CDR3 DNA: TGTGCCAGCAGCTCTCAGGGGGCGAGTTCTGGAAACACCATATATTTT
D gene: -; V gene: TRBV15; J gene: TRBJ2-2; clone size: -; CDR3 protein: CATSRHRQANTGELFF; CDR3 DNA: TGTGCCACCAGCAGACACCGCCAGGCGAACACCGGGGAGCTGTTTTTT
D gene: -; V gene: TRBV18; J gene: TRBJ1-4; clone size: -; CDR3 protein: CASSRGATNEKLFF; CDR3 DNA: TGTGCCAGCTCTCGCGGTGCAACTAATGAAAAACTGTTTTTT
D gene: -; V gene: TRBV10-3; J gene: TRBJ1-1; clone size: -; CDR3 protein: CAISESGRALNTEAFF; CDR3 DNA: TGTGCCATCAGTGAGTCGGGCAGGGCTCTGAACACTGAAGCTTTCTTT
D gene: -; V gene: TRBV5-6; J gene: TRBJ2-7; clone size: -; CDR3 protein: CASSLGRGSYEQYF; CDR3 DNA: TGTGCCAGCAGCTTGGGACGCGGCTCCTACGAGCAGTACTTC
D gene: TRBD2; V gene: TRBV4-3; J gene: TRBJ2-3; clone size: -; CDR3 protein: CASSQAVSGGGADTQYF; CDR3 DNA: TGCGCCAGCAGCCAAGCGGTTAGCGGGGGAGGGGCAGATACGCAGTATTTT
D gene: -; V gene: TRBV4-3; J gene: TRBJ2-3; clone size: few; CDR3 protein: CASSQEHRGADTQYF; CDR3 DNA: TGCGCCAGCAGCCAAGAACACCGGGGAGCAGATACGCAGTATTTT
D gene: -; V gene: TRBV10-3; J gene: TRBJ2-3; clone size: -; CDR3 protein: CAIRAQDTQYF; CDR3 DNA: TGTGCCATCAGGGCCCAAGATACGCAGTATTTT
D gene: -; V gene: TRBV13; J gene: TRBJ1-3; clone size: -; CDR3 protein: CASSLEGGAGNTIYF; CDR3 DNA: TGTGCCAGCAGCCTCGAGGGGGGGGCCGGAAACACCATATATTTT
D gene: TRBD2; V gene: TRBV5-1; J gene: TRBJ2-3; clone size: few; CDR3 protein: CASSLVSSGGTDTQYF; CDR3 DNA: TGCGCCAGCAGCTTGGTATCTAGCGGGGGCACAGATACGCAGTATTTT
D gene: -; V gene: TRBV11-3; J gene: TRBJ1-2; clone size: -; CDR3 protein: CASSLILGIKNYGYTF; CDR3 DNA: TGTGCCAGCAGCTTAATCCTAGGCATAAAGAACTATGGCTACACCTTC
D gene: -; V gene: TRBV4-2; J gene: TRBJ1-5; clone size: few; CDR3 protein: CASSQGAGALQPQHF; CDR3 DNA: TGTGCCAGCAGCCAAGGGGCGGGGGCGCTTCAGCCCCAGCATTTT
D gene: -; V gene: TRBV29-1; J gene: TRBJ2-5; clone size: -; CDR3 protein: CSVDVSGLTYF; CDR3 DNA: TGCAGCGTTGACGTTTCGGGACTGACGTACTTC
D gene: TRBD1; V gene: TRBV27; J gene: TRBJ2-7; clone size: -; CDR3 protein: CASSPGQGLSYEQYF; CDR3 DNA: TGTGCCAGCAGCCCGGGACAGGGTCTCTCCTACGAGCAGTACTTC
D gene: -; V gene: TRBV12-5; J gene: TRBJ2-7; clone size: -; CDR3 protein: CASGFMLEQYF; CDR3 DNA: TGTGCTAGTGGTTTTATGTTAGAGCAGTACTTC
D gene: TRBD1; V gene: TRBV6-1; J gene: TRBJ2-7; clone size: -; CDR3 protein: CASRSGQGVSEQYF; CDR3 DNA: TGTGCCAGCAGATCGGGACAGGGGGTCTCCGAGCAGTACTTC
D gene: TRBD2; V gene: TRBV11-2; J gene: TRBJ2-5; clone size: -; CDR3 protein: CASSLLSTSGEETQYF; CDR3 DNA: TGTGCCAGCAGCCTACTATCGACTAGCGGCGAAGAGACCCAGTACTTC
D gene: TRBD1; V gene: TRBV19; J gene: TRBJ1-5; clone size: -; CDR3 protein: CASRQGGARPQHF; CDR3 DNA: TGTGCCAGTAGACAGGGGGGGGCGCGGCCCCAGCATTTT
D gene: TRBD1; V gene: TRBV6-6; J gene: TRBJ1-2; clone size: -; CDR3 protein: CASSPTGEGRYGYTF; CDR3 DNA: TGTGCCAGCAGCCCAACAGGGGAAGGTCGGTATGGCTACACCTTC
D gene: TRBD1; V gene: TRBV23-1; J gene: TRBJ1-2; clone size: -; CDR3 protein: CASGLFGTGIGHGYTF; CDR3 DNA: TGCGCCAGCGGATTATTCGGGACAGGCATTGGGCATGGCTACACCTTC
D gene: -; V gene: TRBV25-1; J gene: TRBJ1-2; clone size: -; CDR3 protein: CASSESGGNRNYGYTF; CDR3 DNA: TGTGCCAGCAGTGAATCGGGGGGAAATCGTAACTATGGCTACACCTTC
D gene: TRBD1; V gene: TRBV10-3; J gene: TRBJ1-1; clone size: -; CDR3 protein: CAISNTGQGNTEAFF; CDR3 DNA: TGTGCCATCAGTAATACGGGACAGGGGAACACTGAAGCTTTCTTT
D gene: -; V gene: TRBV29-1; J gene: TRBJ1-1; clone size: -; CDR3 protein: CSAGQMNTEAFF; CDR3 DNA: TGCAGCGCTGGACAGATGAACACTGAAGCTTTCTTT